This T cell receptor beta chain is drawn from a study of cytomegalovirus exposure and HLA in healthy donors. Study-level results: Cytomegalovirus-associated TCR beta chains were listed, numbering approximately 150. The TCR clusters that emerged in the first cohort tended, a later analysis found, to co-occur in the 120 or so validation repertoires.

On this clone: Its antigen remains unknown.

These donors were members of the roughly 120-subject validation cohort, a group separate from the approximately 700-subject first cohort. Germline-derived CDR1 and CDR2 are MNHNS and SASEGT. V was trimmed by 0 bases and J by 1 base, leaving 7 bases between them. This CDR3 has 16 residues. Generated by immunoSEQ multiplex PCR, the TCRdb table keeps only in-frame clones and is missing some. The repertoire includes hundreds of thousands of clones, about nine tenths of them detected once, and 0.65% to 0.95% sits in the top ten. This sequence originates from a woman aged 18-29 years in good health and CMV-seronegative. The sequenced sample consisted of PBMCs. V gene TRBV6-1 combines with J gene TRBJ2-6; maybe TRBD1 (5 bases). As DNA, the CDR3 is TGTGCCAGCAGTGAAGCTACAGGATCTGGGGCCAACGTCCTGACTTTC. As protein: CASSEATGSGANVLTF.